This T cell receptor beta chain is drawn from a study of identifying expanded T cells in peripheral blood. Study-level results: Differentially abundant clones: roughly 1.2 between replicates, 16.4 at around 15 days, approximately 18 at four. Approximately two-week clone count variance significantly increased as total template count grew.

Data came from immunoSEQ multiplex PCR; TCRdb stores just in-frame clones and leaves some out. The sample consists of 100,000 or so clones, 70% to 90% of them appearing once. Healthy donors had no documented immune events, such as infections, while sampled. Trimming took off 3 bases at V and 6 bases at J, with 11 bases between the two ends. Germline V CDR1 and CDR2: SGHDT, YYEEEE. This CDR3 contains 13 residues. A note on this clone: Its specificity is not known.

Sequencing was carried out using blood. J is TRBJ2-3 and V is TRBV5-6; D is ambiguous. This TCR derives from a person between 18 and 69 years old in good health. DNA for the CDR3: TGTGCCAGCAGCTCTCTCGGGCAGGATACGCAGTATTTT. This sequence encodes CASSSLGQDTQYF.